The 14 T cell receptor beta chains presented below share a single source sample, sequenced in a study of T cell responses to AZD1222 COVID-19 vaccine. Sequencing was performed with immunoSEQ multiplex PCR; in TCRdb, only in-frame clones are kept and a portion is missing. The sample includes 100,000 to 150,000 clones, under 90% of them seen just once. This sample comprised peripheral blood, obtained on day 0 of AZD1222 vaccination. The receptors originated from an adult in good health.

This chain uses TRBV18 with TRBJ2-1; D may match TRBD1 or TRBD2 (5 bases each). The CDR3 covers 14 residues. Per the germline V gene, CDR1 is KGHSH and CDR2 is LQKENI. V lost 6 bases and J lost 8, with 17 bases in between. CDR3 in amino acids: CASSRGSGRDEQFF. For the CDR3, the DNA is TGTGCCAGCTCCCGCGGGTCGGGCAGGGATGAGCAGTTCTTC. Together with reference TRBV18 and TRBJ2-1, the CDR3 gives the full variable domain: NAGVMQNPRHLVRRRGQEARLRCSPMKGHSHVYWYRQLPEEGLKFMVYLQKENIIDESGMPKERFSAEFPKEGPSILRIQQVVRGDSAAYFCASSRGSGRDEQFFGPGTRLTVL.

In DNA form, the CDR3 reads TGTGCCAGCAGCTTAGACAACTATGGCTACACCTTC. The encoded protein is CASSLDNYGYTF. The J gene is TRBJ1-2, the V gene TRBV7-2; D unclear. The CDR3 consists of 12 residues. The V end was cut by 1 base, the J end by 2 bases, with 2 bases between. Germline V gives CDR1 SGHTA, CDR2 FQGNSA. The whole variable domain, remainder taken from reference TRBV7-2 and TRBJ1-2, is GAGVSQSPSNKVTEKGKDVELRCDPISGHTALYWYRQSLGQGLEFLIYFQGNSAPDKSGLPSDRFSAERTGGSVSTLTIQRTQQEDSAVYLCASSLDNYGYTFGSGTRLTVV.

The chain joins TRBV6-5 to TRBJ1-4; D remains unclear. CDR1 and CDR2 (germline): MNHEY, SVGAGI. This CDR3 is built from 15 residues. V was cut by 6 bases and J by 0 bases, with 11 bases left in between. As DNA, the CDR3 is TGTGCCAGCAGATCGACCTTCACAACTAATGAAAAACTGTTTTTT. Translated, it gives CASRSTFTTNEKLFF.

The chain joins TRBV3-1 (or the pseudogene TRBV3-2) to TRBJ2-2, with 7 bases that match TRBD2. Trimming at V came to 0 bases and at J to 0 bases, leaving 7 bases not matched to a gene. The CDR3 spans 18 residues. Germline V gene lookup returns CDR1 LGHDT and CDR2 YNNKEL (reference sequence). The chain's CDR3 is CASSQESSGWANTGELFF. The DNA of the CDR3 is TGTGCCAGCAGCCAAGAGTCTAGCGGATGGGCGAACACCGGGGAGCTGTTTTTT.

The chain combines TRBV12-3 or TRBV12-4 with TRBJ2-5; no firm D call. CDR3 size: 13 residues. V shed 2 bases and J shed 1 base, with 5 bases lying between them. DNA for the CDR3: TGTGCCAGCAGTTTAACGCTCCAAGAGACCCAGTACTTC. The encoded protein is CASSLTLQETQYF.

The chain recombines TRBV5-1 with TRBJ1-4; 11 positions match TRBD1. CDR1 and CDR2 from the germline V gene are SGHRS and YFSETQ. The CDR3 runs to 14 residues. The J segment lost 7 bases and the V segment lost 4 bases, leaving 3 bases of the junction unmatched. The CDR3 region is CASSGGTGGEKLFF. Here the CDR3 DNA reads TGCGCCAGCAGCGGCGGGACAGGGGGTGAAAAACTGTTTTTT.

The V call is TRBV11-2, the J call TRBJ2-3, with D perhaps assigned TRBD1 or TRBD2 (5 bases each). The CDR3 contains 14 residues. Between the trimmed V and J ends, which lost 5 bases and 4 bases, there was a span of 13 bases. Germline loops: CDR1 SGHAT, CDR2 FQNNGV. The CDR3 is CASSVTGGPDTQYF. The CDR3 coding sequence is TGTGCCAGCAGCGTCACAGGAGGCCCAGATACGCAGTATTTT.

The rearrangement uses TRBV5-6 and TRBJ1-6; 7 nucleotides agree with TRBD1. V trimming: 2 bases; J trimming: 7 bases; junction bases outside the gene matches: 3. Germline-derived CDR1 and CDR2 are SGHDT and YYEEEE. The CDR3 runs to 14 residues. Here the CDR3 DNA reads TGTGCCAGCAGCTTCGGACAGGAGAATTCACCCCTCCACTTT. Amino acid sequence: CASSFGQENSPLHF.

The chain uses TRBV5-5 and TRBJ2-1; possibly TRBD2 for D (6 bases). Germline lookup yields CDR1 SGHKS and CDR2 YYEKEE (reference sequence). This CDR3 has 20 residues. V dropped 4 bases and J dropped 0 bases, with 26 bases sitting between them. The CDR3 sequence: CASSPMATTRPLSSYNEQFF. The DNA of the CDR3 is TGTGCCAGCAGCCCGATGGCGACGACTAGACCCCTTAGCTCCTACAATGAGCAGTTCTTC.

This chain connects TRBV18 to TRBJ2-5, with D possibly being TRBD1 (6 bases). The CDR3 totals 14 residues. V was shortened by 1 base and J by 3 bases, with 9 bases between the two germline ends. CDR1 and CDR2 (germline): KGHSH, LQKENI. The CDR3 reads CASSPRGGKETQYF. The CDR3 DNA is TGTGCCAGCTCACCACGAGGGGGTAAAGAGACCCAGTACTTC. Based on the CDR3 plus reference TRBV18 and TRBJ2-5, the full variable domain is NAGVMQNPRHLVRRRGQEARLRCSPMKGHSHVYWYRQLPEEGLKFMVYLQKENIIDESGMPKERFSAEFPKEGPSILRIQQVVRGDSAAYFCASSPRGGKETQYFGPGTRLLVL.

This clone was detected once. This may be a read error, as it is one base from a much larger clone. The V and J genes are TRBV12-3 or TRBV12-4 and TRBJ2-2; weak D call: TRBD1 (5 bases). The CDR3 length is 11 residues. Trimming pared 6 bases from V and 6 bases from J, leaving 5 bases between. Here the CDR3 DNA reads TGTGCCAGCAGAGGGGCCGGGGAGCTGTTTTTT. Protein product: CASRGAGELFF.

The chain employs TRBV5-1 and TRBJ2-1, with TRBD2 matching 8 bases. Germline loops: CDR1 SGHRS, CDR2 YFSETQ. CDR3 length: 15 amino acids. Trimming removed 1 base from V and 5 bases from J; junction bases left unmatched: 5. The CDR3 loop is CASSLSGGSNNEQFF. The CDR3 DNA follows: TGCGCCAGCAGCTTGAGCGGGGGATCCAACAATGAGCAGTTCTTC.

This sequence joins TRBV30 and TRBJ2-3; D is possibly TRBD1 or TRBD2 (5 bases each). With 2 bases removed from V and 6 bases from J, the gap between germline ends came to 15 bases. Germline lookup yields CDR1 GTSNPN and CDR2 SVGIG (reference sequence). This CDR3 has 14 amino acids. In DNA, the CDR3 is TGTGCCTGGAGTTCGGGGCCACCCACTGATACGCAGTATTTT. The encoded protein is CAWSSGPPTDTQYF.

The chain combines TRBV5-6 with TRBJ1-2; D gene uncertain. In germline, CDR1 is SGHDT, CDR2 YYEEEE. This CDR3 spans 14 amino acids. V was pared by 0 bases and J by 4 bases, with 10 bases between. The CDR3 spells CASSLVAVSYGYTF. CDR3 in DNA: TGTGCCAGCAGCTTGGTGGCAGTAAGCTATGGCTACACCTTC.